The 26 T cell receptor beta chains below were found in one sample sequenced in a study of shared clonotypes between healthy human individuals. The protocol was immunoSEQ multiplex PCR, while the TCRdb copy is restricted to in-frame clones and leaves out a portion. The data show roughly 1.5 million clones, with around 98% seen just once and roughly 0.45% held by the top ten. Sequencing input: naive CD4+ T cells sorted from blood. Subset: CD45RA+ positively selected. These receptor sequences come from a man aged 25-45 years in good health.

V usage is TRBV18 and J usage is TRBJ2-6, with 10 nucleotides matching TRBD1. The CDR3 is 18 amino acids. CDR1 KGHSH and CDR2 LQKENI come from the germline V gene. After removal of 6 bases from V and 0 bases from J, the junction contained 8 bases not matched to a gene. CDR3 bases: TGTGCCAGCTCCTCGCCGGGACAGGGGACCTCTGGGGCCAACGTCCTGACTTTC. Encoded protein: CASSSPGQGTSGANVLTF.

The J gene is TRBJ2-1, the V gene TRBV7-2; 7 bases line up with TRBD2. The CDR3 is 13 residues long. With V trimmed by 9 bases and J by 5 bases, 7 bases remained unmatched. Germline values: CDR1 SGHTA, CDR2 FQGNSA. CDR3 residues: CASLLARHNEQFF. The CDR3 coding sequence is TGTGCCAGTTTACTAGCGCGACACAATGAGCAGTTCTTC.

J is TRBJ1-1 and V is TRBV6-1; maybe TRBD1 (6 bases). The CDR3 runs to 14 residues. Germline V gene sequence: CDR1 MNHNS, CDR2 SASEGT. V dropped 10 bases and J dropped 3 bases, with 18 bases sitting between them. The CDR3 nucleotides read TGTGCCACCAAGGGGGGGAACTTGGACACTGAAGCTTTCTTT. Protein: CATKGGNLDTEAFF.

The rearrangement uses TRBV7-9 and TRBJ1-5; the D is unclear. The CDR3 covers 14 residues. CDR1 is SEHNR and CDR2 is FQNEAQ in the germline V gene (reference sequence). V was cut by 5 bases and J by 4 bases, with 12 bases left in between. The CDR3 DNA sequence: TGTGCCAGCAGCGTAGGTGACGGGAATCAGCCCCAGCATTTT. Translating it yields CASSVGDGNQPQHF. The full variable domain, its missing parts supplied by reference TRBV7-9 and TRBJ1-5, is DTGVSQNPRHKITKRGQNVTFRCDPISEHNRLYWYRQTLGQGPEFLTYFQNEAQLEKSRLLSDRFSAERPKGSFSTLEIQRTEQGDSAMYLCASSVGDGNQPQHFGDGTRLSIL.

The CDR3 DNA follows: TGTGCCAGCAGCTTGCGGGGACAGGGGGATTTCAATGAGCAGTTCTTC. It codes for CASSLRGQGDFNEQFF. The rearrangement joins TRBV5-4 to TRBJ2-1, with 11 bases lining up with TRBD1. CDR3 length equals 16 residues. The J segment lost 6 bases and the V segment lost 1 base, leaving 6 bases of the junction unmatched. Germline-derived CDR1 and CDR2 are SGHNT and YYREEE (reference sequence).

The chain uses TRBV10-3 and TRBJ2-7; D uncertain. The length of the CDR3 is 14 residues. V gave up 10 bases and J gave up 6 bases, with 22 bases separating them. Germline V CDR1 and CDR2: ENHRY, SYGVKD. The CDR3 region has the DNA TGTGCCACCGGCACTTTGTCCTCGGCTAGCGAGCAGTACTTC. Translated: CATGTLSSASEQYF.

This clone was counted a single time. The rearrangement joins TRBV19 to TRBJ1-3; D possibly corresponds to TRBD1 (5 bases). The CDR3 covers 15 residues. The germline CDR1 and CDR2 sequences are LNHDA and SQIVND (reference sequence). The V end lost 6 bases, the J end lost 0 bases, and 12 bases lay between the germline ends. The CDR3 nucleotides read TGTGCCAGTAGCACCGACAGCAGCTCTGGAAACACCATATATTTT. It specifies CASSTDSSSGNTIYF.

The chain joins TRBV28 to TRBJ2-7; D not resolved. Germline assignment: CDR1 MDHEN and CDR2 SYDVKM. Deletions cut 6 bases from V and 3 bases from J, with 9 bases between. The CDR3 is 12 residues long. For the CDR3, the DNA is TGTGCCAGCAGCATCCTAAACTACGAGCAGTACTTC. As protein: CASSILNYEQYF.

The J gene is TRBJ1-1, the V gene TRBV21-1; the D call of TRBD1 is as the table states it, not checked on the DNA. TRBV21-1 is a recognized pseudogene. The CDR3 is 17 amino acids. This CDR3 is CASSARDRRGQSTEAFF. In nucleotides, the CDR3 is TGTGCCAGCAGCGCTCGGGACAGGAGAGGGCAGAGCACTGAAGCTTTCTTT.

The chain employs TRBV5-1 and TRBJ1-2, with D possibly being TRBD1 (6 bases). Germline V gene data show CDR1 as SGHRS and CDR2 as YFSETQ. V lost 0 bases, J lost 5 bases, and 17 bases lay in between. There are 16 residues in the CDR3. Written as DNA, the CDR3 is TGCGCCAGCAGCTTGGCCGGGGGGGCCCTTCTGTATGGCTACACCTTC. Its translation: CASSLAGGALLYGYTF.

J is TRBJ2-1 and V is TRBV5-1; 7 bases align to TRBD1. With 3 bases clipped from V and 9 bases from J, the junction kept 3 bases outside the gene matches. This CDR3 spans 12 amino acids. Germline lookup yields CDR1 SGHRS and CDR2 YFSETQ. As DNA, the CDR3 is TGCGCCAGCAGCTCGACAGGGAGTGAGCAGTTCTTC. Its protein product is CASSSTGSEQFF.

This chain joins TRBV9 and TRBJ1-2, with unresolved D. Germline V gene sequence: CDR1 SGDLS, CDR2 YYNGEE. There are 20 residues in the CDR3. The V end lost 3 bases, the J end lost 0 bases, and 27 bases lay between the germline ends. The CDR3 sequence: CASSARPGKPELPTNYGYTF. The CDR3, as DNA: TGTGCCAGCAGCGCCCGACCCGGGAAACCGGAACTCCCGACTAACTATGGCTACACCTTC. Variable domain in full (rest from reference TRBV9 and TRBJ1-2): DSGVTQTPKHLITATGQRVTLRCSPRSGDLSVYWYQQSLDQGLQFLIQYYNGEERAKGNILERFSAQQFPDLHSELNLSSLELGDSALYFCASSARPGKPELPTNYGYTFGSGTRLTVV.

The chain combines TRBV18 with TRBJ2-3, with D possibly being TRBD2 (6 bases). This CDR3 has 13 residues. V shed 2 bases and J shed 14 bases, with 17 bases lying between them. The germline CDR1 and CDR2 sequences are KGHSH and LQKENI. As DNA, the CDR3 is TGTGCCAGCTCACCAGAACTCCGGGAGCCCCCGTATTTT. Protein: CASSPELREPPYF.

The gene calls are TRBV4-3 and TRBJ1-1; D gene ambiguous. V lost 3 bases and J lost 4, with 15 bases in between. From germline, CDR1 is LGHNA and CDR2 YSLEER. The CDR3 runs to 15 residues. DNA for the CDR3: TGCGCCAGCAGCCAGTCCGGTGGGAGAGGCACTGAAGCTTTCTTT. This sequence encodes CASSQSGGRGTEAFF.

This clone came up once. The J gene is TRBJ2-1, the V gene TRBV5-4; 9 bases fit TRBD2. Germline values: CDR1 SGHNT, CDR2 YYREEE (reference sequence). There are 13 residues in the CDR3. V shed 7 bases and J 6 bases; nucleotides not matched to a gene: 5. As DNA, the CDR3 is TGTGCCAGCGGCGGGAGGGTAAGCAATGAGCAGTTCTTC. This translates into CASGGRVSNEQFF.

The J gene is TRBJ2-2, the V gene TRBV18, with D perhaps TRBD1 or TRBD2 (5 bases each). Trimming removed 5 bases at V and 4 bases at J, with 23 bases between. This CDR3 has 18 residues. CDR1 and CDR2 from the germline V gene are KGHSH and LQKENI. This chain's CDR3 is CASSSITGAGFSTGELFF. The CDR3 DNA sequence: TGTGCCAGCTCATCAATTACCGGGGCCGGGTTTAGCACCGGGGAGCTGTTTTTT.

The chain carries TRBV29-1 and TRBJ2-7; 10 positions agree with TRBD2. The J segment lost 7 bases and the V segment lost 4 bases, leaving 4 bases of the junction unmatched. The germline V gene encodes CDR1 SQVTM and CDR2 ANQGSEA. The CDR3 runs 12 residues. DNA of the CDR3: TGCAGCGTTGGGGGTAGCGGGAGGGAGCAGTACTTC. Residues: CSVGGSGREQYF.

V is TRBV9 and J is TRBJ2-5, with 10 bases matching TRBD2. This CDR3 contains 19 residues. Per germline, CDR1 SGDLS and CDR2 YYNGEE. J gave up 1 base and V 0 bases, and 12 bases lay outside the gene matches. In nucleotides, the CDR3 is TGTGCCAGCAGCGTAGCTAGCGGGAGCCCCCCGGGGGTCCAAGAGACCCAGTACTTC. This gives the protein CASSVASGSPPGVQETQYF.

The rearrangement uses TRBV7-8 and TRBJ2-3; D ambiguous. This CDR3 region has 15 residues. From germline, CDR1 is SGHVS and CDR2 FQNEAQ. V lost 0 bases and J 2 bases, leaving 9 bases between the germline ends. DNA for the CDR3: TGTGCCAGCAGCTTAGCAGGACCGTCCACAGATACGCAGTATTTT. It is translated as CASSLAGPSTDTQYF.

This chain's CDR3 is CAWSVFADIQYF. CDR3 coding DNA: TGTGCCTGGAGTGTATTCGCTGACATTCAGTACTTC. The V and J genes are TRBV30 and TRBJ2-4; the D is unclear. CDR1 GTSNPN and CDR2 SVGIG come from the germline V gene (reference sequence). This CDR3 is built from 12 residues. V lost 0 bases and J lost 8, with 8 bases in between.

The chain uses TRBV4-2 and TRBJ1-5; D not certain. Germline-derived CDR1 and CDR2 are LGHNA and YNFKEQ. Trimming pared 0 bases from V and 5 bases from J, leaving 17 bases between. The length of the CDR3 is 17 residues. In nucleotides, the CDR3 is TGTGCCAGCAGCCAAGATCTAAGTCCAGAGGAAGATCAGCCCCAGCATTTT. It codes for CASSQDLSPEEDQPQHF.

The chain recombines TRBV29-1 with TRBJ2-4; D tentatively reads TRBD1 or TRBD2 (5 bases each). Per germline, CDR1 SQVTM and CDR2 ANQGSEA. The CDR3 spans 14 residues. V gave up 5 bases and J gave up 0 bases, with 11 bases separating them. Written as DNA, the CDR3 is TGCAGCGTTCGGGACGGATTAGCCAAAAACATTCAGTACTTC. Protein sequence: CSVRDGLAKNIQYF.

The chain links TRBV7-3 to TRBJ1-1, with TRBD1 matching 7 bases. Per germline, CDR1 SGHTA and CDR2 FQGTGA. Losses at the gene ends were 2 bases for V and 1 base for J; bases not matched to a gene: 4. The CDR3 is made up of 15 amino acids. As DNA, the CDR3 is TGTGCCAGCAGCTTATATAAGGGGGCGAACACTGAAGCTTTCTTT. Residues: CASSLYKGANTEAFF. The variable domain in full, completed from reference TRBV7-3 and TRBJ1-1, reads GAGVSQTPSNKVTEKGKYVELRCDPISGHTALYWYRQSLGQGPEFLIYFQGTGAADDSGLPNDRFFAVRPEGSVSTLKIQRTERGDSAVYLCASSLYKGANTEAFFGQGTRLTVV.

The chain has TRBV9 and TRBJ2-7, with D unclear. This CDR3 region has 14 residues. Per the germline V gene, CDR1 is SGDLS and CDR2 is YYNGEE. Trimming took off 4 bases at V and 2 bases at J, with 13 bases between the two ends. This CDR3 is CASSSSPRPYEQYF. CDR3 sequence (DNA): TGTGCCAGCAGCTCGAGCCCTCGCCCCTACGAGCAGTACTTC. Filled out from reference TRBV9 and TRBJ2-7, the complete variable domain reads DSGVTQTPKHLITATGQRVTLRCSPRSGDLSVYWYQQSLDQGLQFLIQYYNGEERAKGNILERFSAQQFPDLHSELNLSSLELGDSALYFCASSSSPRPYEQYFGPGTRLTVT.

The J gene is TRBJ2-1, the V gene TRBV7-6; D is uncertain. Trimming pared 1 base from V and 0 bases from J, leaving 7 bases between. This CDR3 has 15 residues. The germline CDR1 and CDR2 sequences are SGHVS and FNYEAQ. Written as DNA, the CDR3 is TGTGCCAGCAGCTTAGGGGTTCCCTCCTACAATGAGCAGTTCTTC. It codes for CASSLGVPSYNEQFF.

The J gene is TRBJ1-4, the V gene TRBV7-4; D is uncertain. The CDR3 length is 14 residues. Germline assignment: CDR1 SGHVT and CDR2 SQSDAQ. This CDR3 reads CKREVLATNEKLFF. In DNA, the CDR3 is TGTAAGAGGGAGGTGCTTGCAACTAATGAAAAACTGTTTTTT.